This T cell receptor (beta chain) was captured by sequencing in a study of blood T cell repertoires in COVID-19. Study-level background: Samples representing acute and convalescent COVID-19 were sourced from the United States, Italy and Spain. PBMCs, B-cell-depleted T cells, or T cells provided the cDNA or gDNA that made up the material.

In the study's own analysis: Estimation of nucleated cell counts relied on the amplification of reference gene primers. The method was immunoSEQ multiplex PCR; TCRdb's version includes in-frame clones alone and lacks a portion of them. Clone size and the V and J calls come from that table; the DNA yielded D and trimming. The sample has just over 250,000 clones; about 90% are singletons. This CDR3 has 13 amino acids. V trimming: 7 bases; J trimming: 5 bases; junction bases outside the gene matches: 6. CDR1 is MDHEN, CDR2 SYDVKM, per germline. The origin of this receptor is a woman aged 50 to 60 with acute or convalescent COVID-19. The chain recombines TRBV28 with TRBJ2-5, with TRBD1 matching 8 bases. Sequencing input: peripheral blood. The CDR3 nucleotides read TGTGCCAGCAAGGACAGGGTGGGCGAGACCCAGTACTTC. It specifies CASKDRVGETQYF.